The next 25 T cell receptor beta chains were all read from a single sample in a study of CD8 T cells in Susac syndrome. RNA in amounts of roughly 0.5 to 1 ug was reverse transcribed with random hexamers. TCRdb independently ran MiXCR on the immunoSEQ multiplex PCR reads; one entry per CDR3 protein. The sample has roughly 150,000 distinct CDR3 sequences, around 95% seen once. The sequenced material came from CD8+ T cells from PBMCs. The receptors stem from a human donor with multiple sclerosis.

V usage is TRBV7-9 and J usage is TRBJ2-1, with D uncertain. The CDR3 covers 17 residues. Germline V gene lookup returns CDR1 SEHNR and CDR2 FQNEAQ (reference sequence). Trimming took 1 base from V and 1 from J, leaving 14 bases between them. DNA for the CDR3: TGTGCCAGCAGCTTAGGAGGTCGAGCCCGATCCTACAATGAGCAGTTCTTC. Amino acid sequence: CASSLGGRARSYNEQFF.

The chain couples TRBV6-2 or TRBV6-3 to TRBJ1-1; D call uncertain. The length of the CDR3 is 14 residues. The V and J ends lost 2 bases and 7 bases respectively, with 14 bases between them. Germline values: CDR1 MNHEY, CDR2 SVGEGT. This CDR3 is CASSYPAVNDEAFF. The CDR3 DNA reads as TGTGCCAGCAGTTACCCGGCTGTAAATGATGAAGCTTTCTTT.

The CDR3 reads CASSQEGDSTYEQYF. For the CDR3, the DNA is TGCGCCAGCAGCCAAGAGGGAGACAGCACCTACGAGCAGTACTTC. V and J are TRBV4-3 and TRBJ2-7; tentatively, D is TRBD1 or TRBD2 (5 bases each). V was shortened by 0 bases and J by 2 bases, with 11 bases between the two germline ends. The CDR3 consists of 15 residues. Germline loops: CDR1 LGHNA, CDR2 YSLEER.

The chain combines TRBV27 with TRBJ1-1; a possible D gene is TRBD1 (6 bases). This CDR3 spans 13 amino acids. The germline V and J ends were trimmed by 4 bases and 4 bases, with 10 bases remaining between them. CDR1 and CDR2 (germline): MNHEY, SMNVEV (reference sequence). As DNA, the CDR3 is TGTGCCAGCAGTTCAGGGGAGAGCACTGAAGCTTTCTTT. Its translation: CASSSGESTEAFF.

The rearrangement links TRBV28 to TRBJ2-1; D is undetermined. Trimming stripped 5 bases from V and 3 bases from J, with 11 bases between. The length of the CDR3 is 14 residues. Per the germline V gene, CDR1 is MDHEN and CDR2 is SYDVKM. The CDR3 sequence: CASSAPSDYNEQFF. CDR3 coding DNA: TGTGCCAGCAGTGCACCATCGGACTACAATGAGCAGTTCTTC. Full variable domain (missing parts from reference TRBV28 and TRBJ2-1): DVKVTQSSRYLVKRTGEKVFLECVQDMDHENMFWYRQDPGLGLRLIYFSYDVKMKEKGDIPEGYSVSREKKERFSLILESASTNQTSMYLCASSAPSDYNEQFFGPGTRLTVL.

The chain recombines TRBV15 with TRBJ1-2, with D unclear. Between the trimmed V and J ends, which lost 1 base and 5 bases, there was a span of 8 bases. From germline, CDR1 is LNHNV and CDR2 YYDKDF (reference sequence). The CDR3 is 13 amino acids. The CDR3 sequence: CATSRGVGYGYTF. The DNA of the CDR3 is TGTGCCACCAGCAGAGGGGTGGGGTATGGCTACACCTTC.

The J gene is TRBJ1-1, the V gene TRBV9, with D hard to call. This CDR3 has 15 residues. The ends were cut back, 3 bases at V and 6 bases at J, with 18 bases in the middle. Germline lookup yields CDR1 SGDLS and CDR2 YYNGEE. The CDR3, as DNA: TGTGCCAGCAGCGCACTACTTTACCCGGTCCCTGAAGCTTTCTTT. This gives the protein CASSALLYPVPEAFF.

The chain recombines TRBV19 with TRBJ2-5; 7 positions match TRBD1. With 1 base clipped from V and 3 bases from J, the junction kept 5 bases outside the gene matches. Per germline, CDR1 LNHDA and CDR2 SQIVND (reference sequence). The CDR3 is 15 residues long. CDR3 in amino acids: CASSIAGQTKETQYF. CDR3 bases: TGTGCCAGTAGTATAGCGGGACAGACCAAAGAGACCCAGTACTTC.

The rearrangement joins TRBV20-1 to TRBJ2-7; perhaps TRBD1 as D (5 bases). V was pared by 3 bases and J by 0 bases, with 9 bases between. This CDR3 spans 13 amino acids. Germline CDR1 DFQATT, CDR2 SNEGSKA (reference sequence). The chain's CDR3 is CSARTVTSYEQYF. DNA of the CDR3: TGCAGTGCTAGGACAGTCACCTCCTACGAGCAGTACTTC.

This clonotype was seen a single time. This rearrangement joins TRBV12-3 or TRBV12-4 to TRBJ2-7, with D possibly being TRBD1 or TRBD2 (7 bases each). This CDR3 region has 16 residues. V dropped 7 bases and J dropped 4 bases, with 23 bases sitting between them. The CDR3 region is CASNQGAGQPPYEQYF. Written as DNA, the CDR3 is TGTGCCAGCAACCAAGGAGCGGGACAGCCACCTTACGAGCAGTACTTC.

This chain uses TRBV6-1 with TRBJ1-2; D not certain. Germline CDR1 MNHNS, CDR2 SASEGT. The CDR3 has 13 residues. Trimming took off 1 base at V and 1 base at J, with 4 bases between the two ends. The chain's CDR3 is CASSEGINYGYTF. CDR3 nucleotides: TGTGCCAGCAGTGAAGGGATTAACTATGGCTACACCTTC.

In DNA form, the CDR3 reads TGTGCCAGCAGTTACTCGGGCAGCCTCTACGAGCAGTACTTC. Protein product: CASSYSGSLYEQYF. The chain employs TRBV6-6 and TRBJ2-7; no clear D gene. Trimming took off 0 bases at V and 3 bases at J, with 9 bases between the two ends. The CDR3 spans 14 residues. Looked up from germline, CDR1 is MNHNY and CDR2 is SVGAGI (reference sequence).

The chain has TRBV7-3 and TRBJ2-1; D gene ambiguous. The CDR3 totals 16 residues. Trimming cost V 5 bases and J 0 bases, with 14 bases left between them. Per germline, CDR1 SGHTA and CDR2 FQGTGA. CDR3 sequence: CASSPRAVGSYNEQFF. In DNA, the CDR3 is TGTGCCAGCAGCCCCCGGGCCGTGGGCTCCTACAATGAGCAGTTCTTC.

The V call is TRBV20-1, the J call TRBJ2-3; 11 bases are shared with TRBD2. Germline V gene data show CDR1 as DFQATT and CDR2 as SNEGSKA (reference sequence). Unmatched junction bases numbered 6, after V lost 4 bases and J lost 6 bases. The CDR3 consists of 14 residues. This chain's CDR3 is CSATSGGPQDTQYF. CDR3 DNA: TGCAGTGCTACTAGCGGGGGGCCCCAGGATACGCAGTATTTT.

This chain links TRBV3-1 with TRBJ2-7, with 11 bases that match TRBD2. Per germline, CDR1 LGHDT and CDR2 YNNKEL (reference sequence). V lost 5 bases, J lost 2 bases, and 5 bases stayed unmatched. The CDR3 spans 15 residues. The CDR3 DNA reads TGTGCCAGCAGCGAGGGACTAGCGGCAACCTACGAGCAGTACTTC. Protein: CASSEGLAATYEQYF.

The chain recombines TRBV3-1 with TRBJ2-3; no firm D call. Germline V CDR1 and CDR2: LGHDT, YNNKEL (reference sequence). Trimming shortened V by 6 bases and J by 2 bases, and 12 bases separated the two germline ends. This CDR3 is built from 14 residues. Here the CDR3 DNA reads TGTGCCAGCAGTTTCCTTAGGGACACAGATACGCAGTATTTT. Translated, it gives CASSFLRDTDTQYF.

The chain has TRBV7-9 and TRBJ2-3; the match to TRBD2 covers 11 bases. CDR1 is SEHNR, CDR2 FQNEAQ, per germline (reference sequence). This CDR3 has 18 amino acids. The V and J ends lost 5 bases and 1 base, in that order; junction bases with no gene match: 11. For the CDR3, the DNA is TGTGCCAGCAGCCACTCCTCTAGCGGGGGGATAGGCACAGATACGCAGTATTTT. Protein: CASSHSSSGGIGTDTQYF.

V and J are TRBV9 and TRBJ2-3, with D possibly being TRBD1 or TRBD2 (5 bases each). Germline CDR1 SGDLS, CDR2 YYNGEE. The CDR3 runs 17 residues. Trimming stripped 3 bases from V and 2 bases from J, with 19 bases between. As DNA, the CDR3 is TGTGCCAGCAGCGCCTCATTCCGGGACGACGCCACAGATACGCAGTATTTT. Translated, it gives CASSASFRDDATDTQYF. The full variable domain, in which reference TRBV9 and TRBJ2-3 provide the parts outside the CDR3, is DSGVTQTPKHLITATGQRVTLRCSPRSGDLSVYWYQQSLDQGLQFLIQYYNGEERAKGNILERFSAQQFPDLHSELNLSSLELGDSALYFCASSASFRDDATDTQYFGPGTRLTVL.

This clonotype was seen a few times. V is TRBV28 and J is TRBJ2-5; no clear D. Germline assignment: CDR1 MDHEN and CDR2 SYDVKM. Trimming left V 2 bases short and J 2 bases short, with 9 bases between. The CDR3 length is 14 residues. The CDR3 here is CASSLVGKQETQYF. CDR3 DNA sequence: TGTGCCAGCAGTTTAGTGGGGAAACAAGAGACCCAGTACTTC.

This chain joins TRBV7-9 and TRBJ1-2; perhaps TRBD1 as D (6 bases). Per the germline V gene, CDR1 is SEHNR and CDR2 is FQNEAQ (reference sequence). The CDR3 spans 16 residues. V was clipped by 5 bases and J by 4 bases, with 20 bases between them. CDR3 sequence (DNA): TGTGCCAGCAGCCTCTACCCGGGGGCCAGACTCTATGGCTACACCTTC. Amino acid sequence: CASSLYPGARLYGYTF.

The gene calls are TRBV20-1 and TRBJ2-5; 10 nucleotides align to TRBD2. CDR1 and CDR2 from the germline V gene are DFQATT and SNEGSKA (reference sequence). This CDR3 spans 18 amino acids. Germline trimming cut 0 bases from V and 5 bases from J; bases unmatched to any gene: 15. The CDR3 DNA follows: TGCAGTGCTAGAGATTTGGGCTTAGCGGGGGGCTCCGTTGAGACCCAGTACTTC. Translating it yields CSARDLGLAGGSVETQYF.

The chain is built from TRBV9 and TRBJ2-3, with D perhaps matching TRBD2 (5 bases). The ends were cut back, 0 bases at V and 1 base at J, with 9 bases in the middle. The length of the CDR3 is 15 residues. Germline lookup yields CDR1 SGDLS and CDR2 YYNGEE. CDR3 sequence: CASSVARRGTDTQYF. DNA for the CDR3: TGTGCCAGCAGCGTAGCTCGGCGGGGCACAGATACGCAGTATTTT.

This clonotype was detected only once. The chain uses TRBV20-1 and TRBJ2-5; 12 nucleotides align to TRBD2. CDR1 DFQATT and CDR2 SNEGSKA come from the germline V gene (reference sequence). The trim removed 7 bases at V and 5 bases at J, leaving 14 bases unmatched. The CDR3 runs to 16 residues. The DNA for the CDR3 is TGCAGTGTCCTAGGACTAGCGGGGACAGGGTCGGAGACCCAGTACTTC. Protein product: CSVLGLAGTGSETQYF.

This sequence joins TRBV30 and TRBJ1-6; TRBD1 matches 7 bases. Germline CDR1 and CDR2: GTSNPN and SVGIG (reference sequence). After removal of 5 bases from V and 0 bases from J, the junction contained 7 bases not matched to a gene. This CDR3 is 16 amino acids long. The CDR3 loop is CAWDTGASSYNSPLHF. Here the CDR3 DNA reads TGTGCCTGGGACACAGGGGCGAGCTCCTATAATTCACCCCTCCACTTT.

The rearrangement joins TRBV23-1 to TRBJ1-4, with D uncertain. TRBV23-1 is an ORF; its function is uncertain. The V end lost 0 bases, the J end lost 4 bases, and 12 bases lay between the germline ends. CDR3 length: 16 amino acids. The CDR3 sequence is CASSQSGSTCNEKLFF. As DNA, the CDR3 is TGCGCCAGCAGTCAATCGGGAAGCACGTGTAATGAAAAACTGTTTTTT.